This T cell receptor (beta chain) was recovered during a study of blood T cell repertoires in COVID-19. V was clipped by 2 bases and J by 1 base, with 8 bases between them. Per the germline V gene, CDR1 is MNHEY and CDR2 is SVGAGI. CDR3 length: 14 amino acids. This table comes from immunoSEQ multiplex PCR, and its TCRdb copy is limited to in-frame clones, with some not included. This repertoire shows more than 200,000 clones, roughly four fifths found once; its top ten account for 7% to 10%. This clone was detected a few times. The chain uses TRBV6-5 and TRBJ1-1; no clear D gene. The TCR originated in a woman aged 80 or over with COVID-19, enrolled during active disease. The sequencing sample was made of peripheral blood. CDR3 bases: TGTGCCAGCAGTTACGCCCGGGGGAACACTGAAGCTTTCTTT. Protein: CASSYARGNTEAFF.